The 21 T cell receptor beta chains listed next were all sequenced from one sample in a study of sequential checkpoint blockade in melanoma. Sequencing used immunoSEQ multiplex PCR; TCRdb keeps in-frame clones, though not all of them. The sample lists more than 9,500 clones, roughly 80% seen once, with 9% to 12% in the top ten. Documented treatment: randomized to nivolumab then ipilimumab (arm A) or the reverse (arm B). Sequenced here: CD8+ T cells sorted from blood (inferred from file names), sampled from a patient given nivolumab and ipilimumab in sequence. These receptors were taken from a human donor with melanoma.

A few counts support this clone. The genes are TRBV21-1 and TRBJ2-1; the table's D gene call, TRBD2, was not cross checked with the DNA. TRBV21-1 is a listed pseudogene. The CDR3 totals 16 residues. CDR3 DNA: TGTGCCAGCAGCAACGGACTAGCGGGACCGCCCGGAGAGCAGTTCTTC. Its protein is CASSNGLAGPPGEQFF.

The chain couples TRBV19 to TRBJ2-7; maybe TRBD2 (6 bases). The V gene's germline CDR1 is LNHDA and CDR2 SQIVND (reference sequence). The V end lost 5 bases, the J end lost 0 bases, and 8 bases lay between the germline ends. The CDR3 consists of 13 residues. CDR3 amino acids: CASSAGSSYEQYF. CDR3 sequence (DNA): TGTGCCAGTAGTGCGGGGTCCTCCTACGAGCAGTACTTC.

V and J are TRBV27 and TRBJ2-1; 7 positions agree with TRBD2. This CDR3 is built from 16 residues. The germline gives CDR1 MNHEY, CDR2 SMNVEV (reference sequence). J lost 8 bases, V lost 7 bases, and 17 bases had no gene match. The CDR3 nucleotides are TGTGCCAGCACCTCTCTCCGGGGAGGGAAAGAAGATGAGCAGTTCTTC. The encoded protein is CASTSLRGGKEDEQFF.

The CDR3 DNA sequence: TGCGCCAGCAGCCAAGACCTCGGGGGGGCGGGAGGCTACACCTTC. Translated, it gives CASSQDLGGAGGYTF. The chain employs TRBV4-3 and TRBJ1-2, with D possibly TRBD1 on 6 matching bases. Germline loops: CDR1 LGHNA, CDR2 YSLEER. The CDR3 covers 15 residues. V was clipped by 0 bases and J by 8 bases, with 16 bases between them.

This clone occurred once. This chain connects TRBV4-2 to TRBJ1-1; D is possibly TRBD1 (5 bases). CDR1 and CDR2 (germline): LGHNA, YNFKEQ. There are 16 residues in the CDR3. Trimming cost V 2 bases and J 1 base, with 14 bases left between them. The CDR3 reads CASSQPDSSGNTEAFF. As DNA, the CDR3 is TGTGCCAGCAGCCAACCAGACAGCTCCGGGAACACTGAAGCTTTCTTT.

Here the CDR3 DNA reads TGCGCCAGTCTTGGCGCGGGAGGGCCGTCCGGGGAGCTGTTTTTT. It is translated as CASLGAGGPSGELFF. The rearrangement uses TRBV10-2 and TRBJ2-2, with 9 positions matching TRBD2. J gave up 6 bases and V 9 bases, and 11 bases lay outside the gene matches. CDR1 is WSHSY and CDR2 is SAAADI in the germline V gene. The CDR3 has 15 residues.

The CDR3 spells CASSPRLAGELFF. In DNA, the CDR3 is TGCGCCAGCAGCCCCCGTCTGGCTGGGGAGCTGTTTTTT. The genes are TRBV4-1 and TRBJ2-2; D unclear. V was cut by 4 bases and J by 8 bases, with 11 bases left in between. Germline V gives CDR1 MGHRA, CDR2 YSYEKL. The CDR3 extends over 13 amino acids.

The genes are TRBV5-1 and TRBJ2-5; D is undetermined. The better agreement between TRBJ2-7 and the DNA end casts doubt on the J call. The germline CDR1 and CDR2 sequences are SGHRS and YFSETQ. CDR3 length equals 12 residues. The CDR3 loop is CASSLSQYEQYF. CDR3 coding DNA: TGCGCCAGCAGCTTGTCCCAATACGAGCAGTACTTC.

The chain recombines TRBV6-1 with TRBJ1-1; D might be TRBD1 (5 bases). V lost 5 bases, J lost 1 base, and 5 bases lay in between. From germline, CDR1 is MNHNS and CDR2 SASEGT. The CDR3 length is 12 residues. CDR3 in amino acids: CASSQGNTEAFF. CDR3 bases: TGTGCCAGCAGTCAGGGGAACACTGAAGCTTTCTTT.

The rearrangement joins TRBV5-6 to TRBJ2-7; 8 nucleotides line up with TRBD2. Germline V CDR1 and CDR2: SGHDT, YYEEEE. Trimming cost V 1 base and J 1 base; bases outside gene matches: 7. The CDR3 runs 16 residues. The CDR3: CASSLWVGTSSYEQYF. CDR3 bases: TGTGCCAGCAGCTTGTGGGTGGGGACTAGTTCCTACGAGCAGTACTTC.

This chain joins TRBV30 and TRBJ2-7; TRBD2 aligns across 7 bases. Germline lookup yields CDR1 GTSNPN and CDR2 SVGIG (reference sequence). V was clipped by 0 bases and J by 6 bases; unmatched bases: 8. There are 14 residues in the CDR3. Here the CDR3 DNA reads TGTGCCTGGAGTGTACCCCGGGAGGTCACCGAGCAGTACTTC. Protein: CAWSVPREVTEQYF.

This clone was detected only once. CDR3 in amino acids: CASSPGTGLVSYGYTF. The CDR3 bases are TGCGCCAGCAGCCCGGGGACAGGGTTGGTTAGCTATGGCTACACCTTC. This sequence joins TRBV5-1 and TRBJ1-2; 9 bases fit TRBD1. Germline CDR1 SGHRS, CDR2 YFSETQ. Unmatched junction bases numbered 11, after V lost 4 bases and J lost 4 bases. CDR3 length: 16 amino acids. Complete variable domain (other parts from reference TRBV5-1 and TRBJ1-2): KAGVTQTPRYLIKTRGQQVTLSCSPISGHRSVSWYQQTPGQGLQFLFEYFSETQRNKGNFPGRFSGRQFSNSRSEMNVSTLELGDSALYLCASSPGTGLVSYGYTFGSGTRLTVV.

The gene calls are TRBV4-3 and TRBJ2-1, with a tentative D call TRBD2 (6 bases). V was trimmed by 0 bases and J by 3 bases, leaving 12 bases between them. This CDR3 is built from 16 residues. The germline V gene encodes CDR1 LGHNA and CDR2 YSLEER. CDR3 region: CASSQELRTIYNEQFF. For the CDR3, the DNA is TGCGCCAGCAGCCAAGAACTCAGGACTATCTACAATGAGCAGTTCTTC.

In DNA form, the CDR3 reads TGTGCCAGCAGTTCACGGGGGATCTACGAGCAGTACTTC. Its protein product is CASSSRGIYEQYF. V gene TRBV28 combines with J gene TRBJ2-5; D is perhaps TRBD2 (6 bases). The J call is doubtful: the DNA matches TRBJ2-7 better. Germline-derived CDR1 and CDR2 are MDHEN and SYDVKM. The CDR3 runs to 13 residues.

This clone was recorded a few times. The rearrangement uses TRBV7-9 and TRBJ2-7; the match to TRBD2 covers 8 bases. The CDR3 contains 14 residues. CDR1 SEHNR and CDR2 FQNEAQ come from the germline V gene (reference sequence). V lost 5 bases and J lost 3; bases outside the gene matches: 6. The CDR3 sequence: CASSPTSGRYEQYF. CDR3 bases: TGTGCCAGCAGCCCTACTAGCGGACGCTACGAGCAGTACTTC.

V is TRBV6-5 and J is TRBJ1-1, with D possibly being TRBD1 (5 bases). This CDR3 comprises 12 residues. V was trimmed by 5 bases and J by 4 bases, leaving 8 bases between them. Germline lookup yields CDR1 MNHEY and CDR2 SVGAGI. The CDR3 loop reads CASSGGTTEAFF. CDR3 nucleotides: TGTGCCAGCAGTGGAGGGACCACTGAAGCTTTCTTT.

V is TRBV7-2 and J is TRBJ2-7; the match to TRBD1 covers 10 bases. This CDR3 is 15 amino acids long. Germline V gene data show CDR1 as SGHTA and CDR2 as FQGNSA. After removal of 4 bases from V and 3 bases from J, the junction contained 6 bases not matched to a gene. The CDR3 DNA sequence: TGTGCCAGCAGCTACCGGGACAGGGGTGTCTACGAGCAGTACTTC. Protein product: CASSYRDRGVYEQYF.

The genes are TRBV7-9 and TRBJ2-2, with TRBD2 matching over 7 bases. Germline V gene lookup returns CDR1 SEHNR and CDR2 FQNEAQ (reference sequence). J was trimmed by 1 base and V by 5 bases; bases with no gene match: 4. This CDR3 has 15 amino acids. The CDR3 DNA sequence: TGTGCCAGCAGCCATACTAGCGAGAACACCGGGGAGCTGTTTTTT. This gives the protein CASSHTSENTGELFF.

A note on this clone: The junction departs from the called germline gene at one end, perhaps through a read error. The rearrangement links TRBV7-8 to TRBJ2-7; perhaps TRBD2 as D (5 bases). Germline CDR1 reads SGHVS; CDR2 reads FQNEAQ. The CDR3 covers 15 residues. The CDR3 loop is CASSPPSSGAPLPNF. DNA of the CDR3: TGTGCCAGCAGCCCTCCTTCAAGCGGTGCCCCCCTGCCCAACTTC.

The chain combines TRBV7-9 with TRBJ2-3; 12 bases map to TRBD1. CDR1 is SEHNR and CDR2 is FQNEAQ in the germline V gene (reference sequence). The CDR3 is 16 amino acids. With V trimmed by 0 bases and J by 7 bases, 5 bases remained unmatched. The CDR3 sequence is CASSLAPGQGAHTQYF. In nucleotides, the CDR3 is TGTGCCAGCAGCTTAGCCCCGGGACAGGGGGCGCATACGCAGTATTTT.

This clone was seen a single time. V and J are TRBV4-1 and TRBJ1-4, with a possible D match to TRBD1 (5 bases). Germline V gene lookup returns CDR1 MGHRA and CDR2 YSYEKL. The V gene lost 4 bases and the J gene lost 0 bases, with 12 bases spanning the gap. The CDR3 runs to 16 residues. The CDR3 loop is CASSPGTAATNEKLFF. As DNA, the CDR3 is TGCGCCAGCAGCCCAGGGACTGCCGCAACTAATGAAAAACTGTTTTTT.